This T cell receptor beta chain was identified during a study of OX40 agonist ivuxolimab in advanced cancers. Clones were read by immunoSEQ multiplex PCR, and TCRdb kept only the in-frame ones, dropping some. The sample lists about 18,000 clones; about 80% were seen once. The germline V gene has CDR1 SGHTA and CDR2 FQGTGA. CDR3 length: 17 amino acids. The trim removed 1 base at V and 2 bases at J, leaving 9 bases unmatched. Overall study results and limits: In the 0.1-3.0 mg/kg groups, partial responders showed among the lowest expansion.

With respect to this clone: Its antigen is still unknown.

The clonotype originates from an adult with an advanced solid tumor such as melanoma, head and neck, liver or kidney cancer. The source was CD4+ or CD8+ T cells sorted from blood, collected in a trial of the OX40 agonist ivuxolimab. This rearrangement joins TRBV7-3 to TRBJ2-3; 7 nucleotides align to TRBD2. CDR3 nucleotide sequence: TGTGCCAGCAGCTTAAATGCCGCTAGCGGCAACACAGATACGCAGTATTTT. It codes for CASSLNAASGNTDTQYF.